The clone carrying this TCR beta chain has more than one count but fewer than ten. 60 Vbeta and 13 Jbeta primers were used in PCR. The method was immunoSEQ multiplex PCR; TCRdb's version includes in-frame clones alone and lacks a portion of them. The top ten clones hold 1.6% of a sample with 110,000 to 150,000 clones, roughly 65% of them seen once. These data come from a study of cytomegalovirus exposure and HLA in healthy donors. CDR3 length: 15 residues. V dropped 4 bases and J dropped 7; count of bases not matched to a gene: 10. Germline values: CDR1 MGHRA, CDR2 YSYEKL. Sample: PBMCs. The chain has TRBV4-1 and TRBJ1-5; TRBD1 matches at 7 bases. The sequence was collected from a woman aged 25 to 45 in good health and CMV-seronegative. The CDR3 region is CASSPRWDRQQPQHF. CDR3 DNA: TGCGCCAGCAGCCCCAGATGGGACAGACAACAGCCCCAGCATTTT.